Sequencing of this TCR beta chain was carried out in a study of PD-L1 blockade in urothelial cancer. Overall study context: Among blood samples, the median T cell count was around 150,000.

The CDR3 is 14 amino acids. Sequencing used immunoSEQ multiplex PCR; TCRdb keeps in-frame clones, though not all of them. The data hold about 87,000 clones, with roughly 90% observed a single time. Time point specified: pretreatment peripheral blood. This sequence originates from a woman over 75 with urothelial cancer. This chain uses TRBV12-2 with TRBJ2-5; the D call of TRBD2 is as the table states it, not checked on the DNA. TRBV12-2 is a pseudogene. Material: PBMCs, obtained around atezolizumab (anti-PD-L1) treatment. The CDR3 region is CASRRSTGGETQYF. The CDR3 DNA reads as TGTGCAAGTCGCCGTAGTACGGGGGGAGAGACCCAGTACTTC.